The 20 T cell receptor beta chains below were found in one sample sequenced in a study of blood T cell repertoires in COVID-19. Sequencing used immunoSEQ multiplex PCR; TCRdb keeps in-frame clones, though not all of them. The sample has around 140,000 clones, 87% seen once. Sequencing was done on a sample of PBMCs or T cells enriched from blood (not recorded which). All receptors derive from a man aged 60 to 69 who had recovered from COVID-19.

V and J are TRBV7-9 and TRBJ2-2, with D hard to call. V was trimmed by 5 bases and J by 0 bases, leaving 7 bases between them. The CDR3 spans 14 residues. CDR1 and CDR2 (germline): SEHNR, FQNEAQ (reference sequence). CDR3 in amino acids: CASSPPANTGELFF. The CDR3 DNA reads TGTGCCAGCAGCCCGCCAGCGAACACCGGGGAGCTGTTTTTT.

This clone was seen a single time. The CDR3 region has the DNA TGTGCCAGCAGTCTCATACCCGGAGGAGATAATCAGTTCTTC. It yields the protein CASSLIPGGDNQFF. V usage is TRBV27 and J usage is TRBJ2-1; D possibly corresponds to TRBD2 (5 bases). CDR3 length: 14 residues. The V gene lost 5 bases and the J gene lost 13 bases, with 21 bases spanning the gap. The germline CDR1 and CDR2 sequences are MNHEY and SMNVEV (reference sequence).

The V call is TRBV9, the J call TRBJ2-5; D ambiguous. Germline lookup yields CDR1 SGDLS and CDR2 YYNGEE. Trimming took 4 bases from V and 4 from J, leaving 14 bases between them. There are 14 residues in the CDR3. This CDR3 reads CASSSTSLGETQYF. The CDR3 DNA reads TGTGCCAGCAGCTCAACCTCCCTAGGAGAGACCCAGTACTTC.

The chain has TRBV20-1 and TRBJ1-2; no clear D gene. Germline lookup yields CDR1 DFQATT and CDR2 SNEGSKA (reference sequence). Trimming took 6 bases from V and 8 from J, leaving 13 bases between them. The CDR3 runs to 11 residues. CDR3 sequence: CSAEGVWGYTF. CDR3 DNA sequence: TGCAGTGCCGAGGGTGTCTGGGGCTACACCTTC.

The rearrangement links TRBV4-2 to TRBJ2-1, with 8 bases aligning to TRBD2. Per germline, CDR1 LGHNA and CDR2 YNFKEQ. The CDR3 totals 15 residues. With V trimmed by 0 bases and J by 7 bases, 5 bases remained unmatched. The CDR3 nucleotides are TGTGCCAGCAGCCAAGATCGGTCTAGCGGGAATGAGCAGTTCTTC. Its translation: CASSQDRSSGNEQFF.

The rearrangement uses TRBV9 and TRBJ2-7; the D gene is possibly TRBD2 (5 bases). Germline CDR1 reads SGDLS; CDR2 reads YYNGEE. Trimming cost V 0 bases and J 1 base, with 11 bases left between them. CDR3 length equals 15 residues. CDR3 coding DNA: TGTGCCAGCAGCGTAGATCGAGCGGAGTCCTACGAGCAGTACTTC. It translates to CASSVDRAESYEQYF.

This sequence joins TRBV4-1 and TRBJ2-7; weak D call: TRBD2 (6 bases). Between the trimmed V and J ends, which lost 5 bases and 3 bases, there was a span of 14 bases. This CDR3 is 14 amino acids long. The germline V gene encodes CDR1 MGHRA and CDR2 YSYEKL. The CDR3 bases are TGCGCCAGCAGCACCCGGGACGGGAGCTACGAGCAGTACTTC. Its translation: CASSTRDGSYEQYF.

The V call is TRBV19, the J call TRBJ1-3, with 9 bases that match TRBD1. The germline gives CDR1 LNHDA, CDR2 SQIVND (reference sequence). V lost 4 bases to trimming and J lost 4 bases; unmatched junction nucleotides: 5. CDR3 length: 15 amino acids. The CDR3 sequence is CASSTGTGPGNTIYF. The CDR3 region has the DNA TGTGCCAGTAGTACAGGGACAGGGCCGGGAAACACCATATATTTT.

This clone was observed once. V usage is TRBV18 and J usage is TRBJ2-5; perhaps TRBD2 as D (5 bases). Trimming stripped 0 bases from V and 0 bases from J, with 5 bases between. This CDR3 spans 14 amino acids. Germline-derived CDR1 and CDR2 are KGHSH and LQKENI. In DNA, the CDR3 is TGTGCCAGCTCACCACCGAGGGACCAAGAGACCCAGTACTTC. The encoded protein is CASSPPRDQETQYF.

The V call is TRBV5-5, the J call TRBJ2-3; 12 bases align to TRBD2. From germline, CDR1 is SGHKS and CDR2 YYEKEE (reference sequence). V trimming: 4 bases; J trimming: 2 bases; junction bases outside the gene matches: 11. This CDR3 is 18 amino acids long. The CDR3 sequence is CASSDLLGLAGFTDTQYF. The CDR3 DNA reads TGTGCCAGCAGCGATCTGTTAGGACTAGCGGGATTCACAGATACGCAGTATTTT.

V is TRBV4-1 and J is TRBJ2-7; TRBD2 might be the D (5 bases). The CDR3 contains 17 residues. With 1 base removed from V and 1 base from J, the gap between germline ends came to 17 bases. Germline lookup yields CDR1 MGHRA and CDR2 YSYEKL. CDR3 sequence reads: CASSQVTLLGLSYEQYF. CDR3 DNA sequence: TGCGCCAGCAGCCAAGTAACGCTCCTAGGACTTTCCTACGAGCAGTACTTC.

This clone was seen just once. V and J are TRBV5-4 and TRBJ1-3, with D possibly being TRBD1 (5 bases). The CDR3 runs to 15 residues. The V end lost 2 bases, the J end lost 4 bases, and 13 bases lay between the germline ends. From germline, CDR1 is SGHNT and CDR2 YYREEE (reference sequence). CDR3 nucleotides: TGTGCCAGCAGCTTAGGGGTATCGGAAGGAAACACCATATATTTT. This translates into CASSLGVSEGNTIYF.

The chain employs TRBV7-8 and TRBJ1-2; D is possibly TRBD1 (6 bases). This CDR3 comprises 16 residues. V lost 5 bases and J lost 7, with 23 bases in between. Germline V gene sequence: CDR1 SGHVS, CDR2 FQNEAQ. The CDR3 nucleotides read TGTGCCAGCAGCCGCTTAGGACAGACCTTTGGAGTTGGCTACACCTTC. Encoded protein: CASSRLGQTFGVGYTF. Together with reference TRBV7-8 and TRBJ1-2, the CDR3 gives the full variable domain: GAGVSQSPRYKVAKRGQDVALRCDPISGHVSLFWYQQALGQGPEFLTYFQNEAQLDKSGLPSDRFFAERPEGSVSTLKIQRTQQEDSAVYLCASSRLGQTFGVGYTFGSGTRLTVV.

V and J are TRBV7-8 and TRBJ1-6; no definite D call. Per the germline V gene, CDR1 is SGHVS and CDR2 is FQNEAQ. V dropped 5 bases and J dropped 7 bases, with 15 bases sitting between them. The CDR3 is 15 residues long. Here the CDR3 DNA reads TGTGCCAGCAGCCCCCGTGGGCCGGGGAATTCACCCCTCCACTTT. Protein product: CASSPRGPGNSPLHF.

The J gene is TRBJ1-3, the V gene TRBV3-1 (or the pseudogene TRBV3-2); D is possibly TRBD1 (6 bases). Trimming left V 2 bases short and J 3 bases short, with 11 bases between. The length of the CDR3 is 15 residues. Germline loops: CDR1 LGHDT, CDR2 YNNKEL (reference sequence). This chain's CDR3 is CASSQFTGYGNTIYF. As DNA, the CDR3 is TGTGCCAGCAGCCAATTTACAGGGTATGGAAACACCATATATTTT.

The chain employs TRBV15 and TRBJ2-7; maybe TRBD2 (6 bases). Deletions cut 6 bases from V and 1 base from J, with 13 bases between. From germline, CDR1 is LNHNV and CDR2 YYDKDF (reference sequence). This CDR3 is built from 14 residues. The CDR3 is CATRRRGRSYEQYF. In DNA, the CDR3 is TGTGCCACCAGAAGACGGGGGAGGTCCTACGAGCAGTACTTC.

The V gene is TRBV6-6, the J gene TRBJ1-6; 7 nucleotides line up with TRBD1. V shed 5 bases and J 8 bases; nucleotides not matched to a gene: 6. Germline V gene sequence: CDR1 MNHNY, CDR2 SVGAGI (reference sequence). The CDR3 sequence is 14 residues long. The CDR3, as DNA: TGTGCCAGCAGTCCGACAGGGCTCGATTCACCCCTCCACTTT. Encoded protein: CASSPTGLDSPLHF.

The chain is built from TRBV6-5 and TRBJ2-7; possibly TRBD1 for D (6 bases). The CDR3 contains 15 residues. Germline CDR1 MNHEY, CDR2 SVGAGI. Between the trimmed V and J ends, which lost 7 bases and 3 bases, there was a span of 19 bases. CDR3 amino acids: CASTEGSGAIYEQYF. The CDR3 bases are TGTGCCAGCACCGAAGGGTCAGGGGCAATCTACGAGCAGTACTTC.

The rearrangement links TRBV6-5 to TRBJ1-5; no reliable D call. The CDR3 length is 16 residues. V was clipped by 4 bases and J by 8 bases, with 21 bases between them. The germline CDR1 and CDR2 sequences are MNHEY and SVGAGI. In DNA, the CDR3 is TGTGCCAGCAGTTCTAACATCGGACGGACCGGGAAGCCCCAGCATTTT. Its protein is CASSSNIGRTGKPQHF.

CDR3 amino acids: CASSSGWYGYTF. The CDR3 nucleotides are TGTGCCAGTAGTTCCGGGTGGTATGGCTACACCTTC. V gene TRBV19 combines with J gene TRBJ1-2; no definite D call. From germline, CDR1 is LNHDA and CDR2 SQIVND (reference sequence). The CDR3 runs 12 residues. V was clipped by 5 bases and J by 5 bases, with 9 bases between them.